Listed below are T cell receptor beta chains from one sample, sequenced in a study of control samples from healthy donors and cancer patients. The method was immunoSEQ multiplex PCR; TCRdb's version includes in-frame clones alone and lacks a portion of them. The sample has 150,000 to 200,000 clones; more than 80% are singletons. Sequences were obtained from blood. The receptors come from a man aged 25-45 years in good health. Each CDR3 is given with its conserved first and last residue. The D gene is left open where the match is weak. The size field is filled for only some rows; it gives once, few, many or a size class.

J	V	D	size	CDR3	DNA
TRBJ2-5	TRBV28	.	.	CASSLLGTQEQETQYF	TGTGCCAGCAGTTTACTGGGGACACAGGAACAAGAGACTCAGTACTTC
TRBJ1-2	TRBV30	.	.	CAWTPSHYGYTF	TGTGCCTGGACTCCGTCCCACTATGGCTACACCTTC
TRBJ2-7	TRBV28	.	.	CASSSRDSGREQYF	TGTGCCAGCAGTTCGCGGGATTCGGGGAGGGAGCAGTACTTC
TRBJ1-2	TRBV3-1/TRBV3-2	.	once	CASSQARSYGYTF	TGTGCCAGCAGCCAAGCCCGGTCGTATGGCTACACCTTC
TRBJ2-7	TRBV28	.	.	CASSLPRPTGPSYEQYF	TGTGCCAGCAGTTTACCCCGCCCGACGGGGCCATCCTACGAGCAGTACTTC
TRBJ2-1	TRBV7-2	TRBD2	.	CASSRLAGRYNEQFF	TGTGCCAGCAGCCGTCTAGCGGGGCGATACAATGAGCAGTTCTTC
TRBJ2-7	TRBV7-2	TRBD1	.	CASSLAGTGSYEQYF	TGTGCCAGCAGCTTAGCCGGGACAGGTTCTTACGAGCAGTACTTC
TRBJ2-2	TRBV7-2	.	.	CASSSWAGATGELFF	TGTGCCAGCAGCTCGTGGGCGGGGGCCACCGGGGAGCTGTTTTTT
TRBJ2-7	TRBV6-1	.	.	CASSEQGSSYEQYF	TGTGCCAGCAGTGAACAGGGGAGCTCCTACGAGCAGTACTTC
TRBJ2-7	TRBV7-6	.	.	CASSARLSYEQYF	TGTGCCAGCAGCGCCCGGCTCTCCTACGAGCAGTACTTC
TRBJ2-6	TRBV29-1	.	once	CSVQKRDPLTGANVLTF	TGCAGCGTTCAAAAGAGGGATCCCCTTACTGGGGCCAACGTCCTGACTTTC
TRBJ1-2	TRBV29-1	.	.	CSVEDGGYTF	TGCAGCGTTGAAGATGGCGGCTACACCTTC